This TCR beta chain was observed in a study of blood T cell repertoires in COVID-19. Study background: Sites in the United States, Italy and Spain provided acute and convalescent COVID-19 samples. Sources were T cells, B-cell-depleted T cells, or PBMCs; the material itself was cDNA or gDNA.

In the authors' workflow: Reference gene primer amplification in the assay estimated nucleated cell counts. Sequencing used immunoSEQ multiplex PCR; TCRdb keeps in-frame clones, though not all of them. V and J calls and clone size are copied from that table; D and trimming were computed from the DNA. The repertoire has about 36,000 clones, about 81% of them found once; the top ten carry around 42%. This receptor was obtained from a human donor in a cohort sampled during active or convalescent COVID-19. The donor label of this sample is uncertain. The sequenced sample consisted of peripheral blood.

CDR3 in amino acids: CASSQDTSRQEQYF. CDR3 nucleotide sequence: TGCGCCAGCAGCCAAGATACATCTCGCCAGGAGCAGTACTTC. The chain has TRBV4-3 and TRBJ2-7; D is ambiguous. Germline-derived CDR1 and CDR2 are LGHNA and YSLEER. Trimming cost V 0 bases and J 7 bases, with 13 bases left between them. The CDR3 sequence is 14 residues long.